The rows below give T cell receptor beta chains drawn from one sample of a study of cytotoxic CD8 clonotypes in ibrutinib-treated CLL. The table came from immunoSEQ multiplex PCR; TCRdb's copy has only in-frame clones and leaves some out. This table holds some 350,000 clones, 67% found once. Material: PBMCs, obtained after 36 months of ibrutinib treatment. The receptors derive from a human donor with chronic lymphocytic leukemia. The CDR3 runs from the conserved cysteine through the conserved F or W. Fields, in order: V gene, D gene, clone size, J gene, CDR3 DNA, CDR3 protein. A D gene is named only where the DNA matches it firmly. The size field is filled for only some rows; it gives once, few, many or a size class.

TRBV2	-	few	TRBJ1-5	TGTGCCAGCCATAAAGGACGTGCTCAGCCCCAGCATTTT	CASHKGRAQPQHF
TRBV27	-	few	TRBJ1-1	TGTGCCAGCACCAGGGACGGACTGAACACTGAAGCTTTCTTT	CASTRDGLNTEAFF
TRBV9	TRBD2	-	TRBJ2-3	TGTGCCAGCAGCGATAGCGGGAGATTTATCCATACGCAGTATTTT	CASSDSGRFIHTQYF
TRBV10-2	-	-	TRBJ2-7	TGCGCCAGCAGTGAGTCCGGGGGCCCCAGGGACGAGCAGTACTTC	CASSESGGPRDEQYF
TRBV27	TRBD2	-	TRBJ2-3	TGTGCCAGCAGTTTTAGGGTCGGGCTAGCGGGAGTTATAGATACGCAGTATTTT	CASSFRVGLAGVIDTQYF
TRBV5-1	-	-	TRBJ2-7	TGCGCCAGCAGCAAGGAGGGCCGCACCTACGAGCAGTACTTC	CASSKEGRTYEQYF
TRBV4-2	TRBD1	few	TRBJ2-3	TGTGCCAGCAGTCAAGGACAGGGACCAGATACGCAGTATTTT	CASSQGQGPDTQYF
TRBV7-2	TRBD2	-	TRBJ2-3	TGTGCCAGCAGCTTACCCGCGGGGGGATACACAGATACGCAGTATTTT	CASSLPAGGYTDTQYF
TRBV9	TRBD1	-	TRBJ2-3	TGTGCCAGCAGCCGTGGACAGGGGGGCACAGATACGCAGTATTTT	CASSRGQGGTDTQYF
TRBV15	TRBD2	-	TRBJ2-1	TGTGCCACCAGCAGAGATAGCGGGTTTCCCTACAATGAGCAGTTCTTC	CATSRDSGFPYNEQFF
TRBV27	TRBD2	-	TRBJ2-7	TGTGCCAGCAGCATCTCGCCGGGAGCGGGAGTCTTCCACGAGCAGTACTTC	CASSISPGAGVFHEQYF
TRBV5-8	-	-	TRBJ1-1	TGTGCCAGCATCTTTTCCAGGTCCAGAGAAGCTTTCTTT	CASIFSRSREAFF
TRBV29-1	-	-	TRBJ2-7	TGCAGCGTTGAACCGGGGAATACCTCTAACGAGCAGTACTTC	CSVEPGNTSNEQYF
TRBV9	-	few	TRBJ2-1	TGTGCCAGCAGCTCGGCGAGAGCGGCTACCTACAATGAGCAGTTCTTC	CASSSARAATYNEQFF
TRBV9	TRBD2	-	TRBJ2-3	TGTGCCAGCAGCGTAACGGCGGGGGGGCCCGGCACAGATACGCAGTATTTT	CASSVTAGGPGTDTQYF
TRBV5-6	-	few	TRBJ2-3	TGTGCCAGCAGTTTCAGGGGACCTACCACAGATACGCAGTATTTT	CASSFRGPTTDTQYF
TRBV14	-	-	TRBJ2-7	TGTGCCAGCAGCCTGGCGCAGAGCTCCTACGAGCAGTACTTC	CASSLAQSSYEQYF
TRBV11-3	TRBD2	once	TRBJ2-7	TGTGCCAGCAGCTCCGGTCTAGCGGCGTTGGAGCAGTACTTC	CASSSGLAALEQYF
TRBV4-1	-	few	TRBJ2-7	TGCGCCAGCAGCCCCGACGGTTACCAGCAGTACTTC	CASSPDGYQQYF
TRBV18	-	-	TRBJ2-3	TGTGCCAGCTCATCTTACCCCCCCGCAGATACGCAGTATTTT	CASSSYPPADTQYF
TRBV5-1	-	-	TRBJ2-7	TGCGCCAGCAGCCCCGGCCCGGGCCCCTCCTACGAGCAGTACTTC	CASSPGPGPSYEQYF
TRBV18	TRBD1	-	TRBJ2-2	TGTGCCAGCTCACCAGGACAGGGCGGGACCGGGGAGCTGTTTTTT	CASSPGQGGTGELFF
TRBV29-1	-	-	TRBJ2-7	TGCAGCGTTGAGGGGTTCCGGGACGAGCAGTACTTC	CSVEGFRDEQYF
TRBV5-1	TRBD1	-	TRBJ1-4	TGCGCCAGCTCCGGGACAGGGTTCTCTAATGAAAAACTGTTTTTT	CASSGTGFSNEKLFF
TRBV5-1	-	-	TRBJ1-2	TGCGCCAGCAGCTTAGTGGCAGGGTTCTATGGCTACACCTTC	CASSLVAGFYGYTF
TRBV23-1	-	-	TRBJ2-7	TGCGCCAGCAGTAAGGCCGGGCAGCCTGCCTACTACGAGCAGTACTTC	CASSKAGQPAYYEQYF
TRBV4-1	-	-	TRBJ2-7	TGCGCCAGCAGCCAAGGAAGGGCTCGGGGTGGGGAGCAGTACTTC	CASSQGRARGGEQYF
TRBV6-5	-	-	TRBJ2-1	TGTGCCAGCAGAAGAGGTGGCGGCTCCTACAATGAGCAGTTCTTC	CASRRGGGSYNEQFF
TRBV4-3	TRBD1	-	TRBJ2-7	TGCGCCAGCAGCGTCCGGGACAGAGGCTACGAGCAGTACTTC	CASSVRDRGYEQYF
TRBV2	-	-	TRBJ2-1	TGTGCCAGCAGTAGGACAGCAGGCAGTGAGCAGTTCTTC	CASSRTAGSEQFF
TRBV29-1	-	few	TRBJ1-5	TGCAGCGTTGGAGAGGGGGATCAGCCCCAGCATTTT	CSVGEGDQPQHF
TRBV10-3	TRBD2	-	TRBJ2-7	TGTGCCATCAGTGAGTCGGGACTAGCGGGAGTCGAGCAGTACTTC	CAISESGLAGVEQYF
TRBV5-1	TRBD1	-	TRBJ1-4	TGCGCCAGCAGCGACAGGGGAGGAAATGAAAAACTGTTTTTT	CASSDRGGNEKLFF
TRBV5-1	-	-	TRBJ2-3	TGCGCCAGCAGCCGGGACTTTTTTGGTACGCAGTATTTT	CASSRDFFGTQYF
TRBV7-9	-	-	TRBJ1-4	TGTGCCAGCAGTTTATGGGATCGGGAACTGTTTTTT	CASSLWDRELFF
TRBV9	-	-	TRBJ1-1	TGTGCCAGCAGCCCTTGGCCCGGGAACACTGAAGCTTTCTTT	CASSPWPGNTEAFF
TRBV12-5	TRBD2	-	TRBJ2-3	TGTGCTAGTGGTCCTGGGACTAGCGGGAGCACAGATACGCAGTATTTT	CASGPGTSGSTDTQYF
TRBV4-3	-	-	TRBJ1-5	TGCGCCAGCAGCCAAGACAGGGGTGCTCAGCCCCAGCATTTT	CASSQDRGAQPQHF
TRBV7-2	-	-	TRBJ2-7	TGTGCCAGCAGCTTAGGCTCCGGGATGACCCTCTACGAGCAGTACTTC	CASSLGSGMTLYEQYF
TRBV5-1	TRBD2	-	TRBJ2-3	TGCGCCAGCAGCTTCGTTACTAGCGGGAGTGGACCAGATACGCAGTATTTT	CASSFVTSGSGPDTQYF
TRBV5-1	-	few	TRBJ1-4	TGCGCCAGCAGCCCCAACATCAAACAGGAAGAAAAACTGTTTTTT	CASSPNIKQEEKLFF